This T cell receptor beta chain was retrieved from a study of T cell responses to AZD1222 COVID-19 vaccine (TCRdb year 2021). Context from the whole study: TCR sequencing was performed for more than 230 trial participants, of whom 200 to 220 were given two doses of AZD1222 and some 25 were given two doses of MenACWY control vaccine. Enrollment into the trials was organized by age into subgroups of 18-55, 56-69 and 70-plus years, and those subgroups contained roughly 150, 30 and 60 TCR-sequenced participants, respectively.

The paper as a whole reports these results and caveats: CD4 TCRs associated with the vaccine covered the entire spike protein, and the dominant responses were in regions 160-218 and 743-854. Participants were mostly white British, with more females than males. The authors suggested clonal diversity may have been underestimated. The 56-69-year group was small, and its depth increase did not reach significance, likely because of low power. Because no samples from the day 14 peak response were available, repertoires could be characterized only after the peak T cell response. Conclusions about previously exposed vaccinees were limited because only 5 or 6 AZD1222 recipients were SARS-CoV-2 seropositive at baseline. Nearly half of unique spike-specific TCRs reportedly recognized epitopes outside regions mutated in the B.1.351 and B.1.1.7 variants. A significant rise in spike-specific TCR breadth and depth was observed after two AZD1222 doses relative to day 0 and relative to MenACWY recipients.

This sample's time point label indicates: baseline before first vaccination. Per the publication, the treatment or condition label means: meningococcal conjugate vaccine given as trial control. Vaccinee samples came from UK trials COV001 and COV002, including a single-blind randomized controlled phase 2/3 trial of AZD1222 (ChAdOx1 nCoV-19) in healthy adults. For TCRbeta chain sequencing, PBMC samples from trial participants were taken at day 0 and at day 28 after the second dose. As for this clone: There is no known antigen for this receptor. No base quality information exists; no much larger clone differs at one position.

The CDR3 regions of human TCRbeta chains were subjected to immunosequencing. Concerning the study's data processing: Repertoire TCRs were matched against a reference library of SARS-CoV-2-specific TCRs generated with the MIRA antigen-specificity platform. Breadth was defined as the fraction of unique TCRs that were SARS-CoV-2-associated, and depth was defined as the fraction of total T cells that were SARS-CoV-2-associated. Each spike-specific TCR was assigned to its reactive spike region and to a CD4 or CD8 class using the MIRA data. Log10-transformed breadth and depth values were compared by one-way ANOVA with Sidak's multiple comparisons tests. TCRdb mirrors the immuneACCESS table, restricted to in-frame sequences. Some clones are absent from its copies; in checked studies, under half trace to an unresolved V gene, and the reason for the others is unknown. V and J calls and clone size are those listed in that table; D and trimming were worked out from the DNA. The sample table shows about 110,000 clones, and roughly 89% are seen once. The top ten clones comprise about 3% of the sample.

Sequences SGDLS (CDR1) and YYNGEE (CDR2) are obtained from the germline V gene. The CDR3 contains 17 residues, cysteine and phenylalanine counted. Only the CDR3 portion is preserved as DNA: 51 bases, with reading frame beginning at the first base. Trimming accounts for 3 bases at V and 0 bases at J, while the number of junction bases matched to no gene is 7. This receptor was identified in an adult in good health. The starting material was peripheral blood, obtained on day 0 of MenACWY control vaccination. The sequence links TRBV9 to TRBJ1-4, and TRBD1 aligns with 8 junction nucleotides. The base sequence is TGTGCCAGCAGCGGTGGGACAGGCCTACCAACTAATGAAAAACTGTTTTTT. This translates into CASSGGTGLPTNEKLFF.